The 31 T cell receptor beta chains in this list originate from one sample, sequenced in a study of cytomegalovirus exposure and HLA in healthy donors. The primer mix had 60 Vbeta and 13 Jbeta primers. Repertoires were generated with immunoSEQ multiplex PCR, while TCRdb's copy carries only in-frame clones and drops some. The table includes under 75,000 clones, around 86% detected once. Sequenced sample: PBMCs. These receptor sequences come from a woman aged 25 to 45 in good health and CMV-seronegative.

Comments on this clone: An end of the junction does not agree with germline; a read error may underlie this. This chain connects TRBV7-9 to TRBJ2-2; 11 positions agree with TRBD2. Germline V gene lookup returns CDR1 SEHNR and CDR2 FQNEAQ (reference sequence). The CDR3 is made up of 15 amino acids. The CDR3 loop is CSSRSGTSGTGELFF. CDR3 DNA: TGTTCCAGCAGGTCCGGGACTAGCGGAACCGGGGAGCTGTTTTTT.

This chain connects TRBV21-1 to TRBJ2-1; the DNA was not used to check the table's D call, TRBD2. TRBV21-1 is designated a pseudogene. The CDR3 is 16 amino acids. In nucleotides, the CDR3 is TGTGCCAGCAGCAAAGTGGAGACTAGCGGCGACAATGAGCAGTTCTTC. Protein sequence: CASSKVETSGDNEQFF.

V and J are TRBV6-1 and TRBJ2-5; 10 bases align to TRBD2. The V gene end was trimmed by 2 bases and the J gene end by 9 bases; junction bases not matched to a gene: 9. Germline CDR1 is MNHNS and CDR2 is SASEGT. This CDR3 spans 15 amino acids. CDR3 sequence reads: CASSEIVRAGGAQYF. CDR3 nucleotide sequence: TGTGCCAGCAGTGAAATCGTTAGAGCGGGAGGGGCCCAGTACTTC.

The chain is built from TRBV19 and TRBJ2-2, with a weak D call TRBD2 (6 bases). The ends were cut back, 4 bases at V and 1 base at J, with 13 bases in the middle. The CDR3 length is 16 residues. From germline, CDR1 is LNHDA and CDR2 SQIVND (reference sequence). The CDR3 loop is CASSSRGGRNTGELFF. CDR3 coding DNA: TGTGCCAGTAGTAGTCGCGGAGGGCGGAACACCGGGGAGCTGTTTTTT.

The chain recombines TRBV5-1 with TRBJ2-5, with TRBD2 as a possible D gene (5 bases). The J call may not be correct, given that the DNA end is closer to TRBJ2-7. CDR1 is SGHRS, CDR2 YFSETQ, per germline. CDR3 length equals 14 residues. CDR3 sequence reads: CASSLSSTRYEQYF. The CDR3 DNA reads TGCGCCAGCAGCTTGTCTAGCACAAGGTACGAGCAGTACTTC.

The rearrangement joins TRBV5-1 to TRBJ2-7, with 13 bases identical to TRBD2. Losses at the gene ends were 6 bases for V and 5 bases for J; bases not matched to a gene: 5. CDR1 and CDR2 from the germline V gene are SGHRS and YFSETQ. The CDR3 consists of 14 residues. The CDR3 sequence: CASTWTSGSNEQYF. The CDR3 nucleotides read TGCGCCAGCACTTGGACTAGCGGGAGTAACGAGCAGTACTTC.

The gene calls are TRBV27 and TRBJ2-7, with 8 bases fitting TRBD1. Germline-derived CDR1 and CDR2 are MNHEY and SMNVEV (reference sequence). This CDR3 contains 13 residues. Losses at the gene ends were 6 bases for V and 4 bases for J; bases not matched to a gene: 5. This chain's CDR3 is CASSGTGLYEQYF. The CDR3 region has the DNA TGTGCCAGCAGCGGGACAGGCCTATACGAGCAGTACTTC.

The rearrangement joins TRBV4-1 to TRBJ2-5; 12 bases line up with TRBD2. The CDR3 is made up of 16 amino acids. Unmatched junction bases numbered 9, after V lost 5 bases and J lost 5 bases. Germline values: CDR1 MGHRA, CDR2 YSYEKL. CDR3 protein: CASSTRLAGVGETQYF. CDR3 nucleotides: TGCGCCAGCAGCACCCGACTAGCGGGAGTTGGGGAGACCCAGTACTTC.

V usage is TRBV6-6 and J usage is TRBJ2-1; 11 bases fit TRBD2. Germline V gene data show CDR1 as MNHNY and CDR2 as SVGAGI (reference sequence). V gave up 1 base and J gave up 10 bases; unmatched junction bases: 9. CDR3 size: 16 residues. This chain's CDR3 is CASSYLAGGGRTEQFF. The CDR3 DNA follows: TGTGCCAGCAGTTACTTAGCGGGAGGGGGCCGAACCGAGCAGTTCTTC.

V usage is TRBV30 and J usage is TRBJ2-1; no definite D call. Germline assignment: CDR1 GTSNPN and CDR2 SVGIG (reference sequence). The CDR3 sequence is 17 residues long. V lost 0 bases, J lost 1 base, and 16 bases lay in between. CDR3 in DNA: TGTGCCTGGAGTGTGAGTGGCGGTTCGTTTTCCTACAATGAGCAGTTCTTC. Protein product: CAWSVSGGSFSYNEQFF.

This chain links TRBV4-2 with TRBJ1-3; no clear D. V was pared by 2 bases and J by 0 bases, with 11 bases between. Germline V gene lookup returns CDR1 LGHNA and CDR2 YNFKEQ. This CDR3 contains 16 residues. The CDR3 loop is CASSQNTGNSGNTIYF. The CDR3 bases are TGTGCCAGCAGCCAAAACACCGGGAACTCTGGAAACACCATATATTTT.

The chain couples TRBV19 to TRBJ1-5; D remains ambiguous. Trimming removed 5 bases from V and 3 bases from J, with 11 bases in between. Germline CDR1 LNHDA, CDR2 SQIVND (reference sequence). The CDR3 sequence is 14 residues long. Written as DNA, the CDR3 is TGTGCCAGTAGTTCCCGGGAGCACAATCAGCCCCAGCATTTT. Translating it yields CASSSREHNQPQHF.

This chain uses TRBV7-2 with TRBJ2-7, with D perhaps matching TRBD2 (5 bases). Trimming shortened V by 1 base and J by 0 bases, and 10 bases separated the two germline ends. The germline V gene encodes CDR1 SGHTA and CDR2 FQGNSA. The CDR3 is 15 amino acids. CDR3 protein: CASSLDWAGSYEQYF. The CDR3 nucleotides read TGTGCCAGCAGCTTAGACTGGGCGGGCTCCTACGAGCAGTACTTC.

The gene calls are TRBV2 and TRBJ2-5; 9 positions agree with TRBD1. The assigned J gene may be wrong: the sequence end matches TRBJ2-7 better. There are 12 residues in the CDR3. The germline CDR1 and CDR2 sequences are SNHLY and FYNNEI. CDR3 DNA: TGTGCCAGGGGACAGGGAAGGGACGAGCAGTACTTC. This codes for CARGQGRDEQYF.

This chain joins TRBV30 and TRBJ2-3, with TRBD1 matching 10 bases. V lost 4 bases and J lost 1; bases outside the gene matches: 5. Germline CDR1 GTSNPN, CDR2 SVGIG (reference sequence). The CDR3 loop spans 15 amino acids. The CDR3 spells CAWNPGTGGTDTQYF. The CDR3 DNA follows: TGTGCCTGGAATCCCGGGACAGGGGGCACAGATACGCAGTATTTT.

V usage is TRBV11-2 and J usage is TRBJ1-5; D not resolved. The CDR3 has 13 residues. Looked up from germline, CDR1 is SGHAT and CDR2 is FQNNGV. V lost 2 bases, J lost 5 bases, and 7 bases lay in between. The CDR3 protein is CASSLNGDQPQHF. The CDR3 DNA is TGTGCCAGCAGCTTAAACGGGGATCAGCCCCAGCATTTT.

The V call is TRBV6-5, the J call TRBJ2-1, with TRBD2 matching over 14 bases. Germline V lookup: CDR1 MNHEY, CDR2 SVGAGI. This CDR3 region has 16 residues. After removal of 3 bases from V and 10 bases from J, the junction contained 8 bases not matched to a gene. DNA of the CDR3: TGTGCCAGCAGTTATTCGGGGACTAGCGGGAGAGGGGAGCAGTTCTTC. Its protein product is CASSYSGTSGRGEQFF.

The chain is built from TRBV5-1 and TRBJ2-5; D possibly corresponds to TRBD1 (5 bases). The J call may be wrong; the DNA end is better matched by TRBJ2-7. The CDR3 covers 16 residues. The germline CDR1 and CDR2 sequences are SGHRS and YFSETQ. CDR3 bases: TGCGCCAGCAGCTTGGGGGGCTCAGGGTATGATTACGAGCAGTACTTC. Protein: CASSLGGSGYDYEQYF.

The DNA of the CDR3 is TGTGCCAGCAGTGATTCGGGACAGGTAAACTACGAGCAGTACTTC. The encoded protein is CASSDSGQVNYEQYF. V usage is TRBV6-1 and J usage is TRBJ2-7, with TRBD1 matching 8 bases. Germline-derived CDR1 and CDR2 are MNHNS and SASEGT. The CDR3 spans 15 residues. V was pared by 3 bases and J by 3 bases, with 7 bases of the junction left unmatched.

This chain joins TRBV15 and TRBJ1-2, with 8 bases matching TRBD1. Germline CDR1 reads LNHNV; CDR2 reads YYDKDF (reference sequence). This CDR3 has 16 amino acids. Trimming took 2 bases from V and 6 from J; bases not matched to a gene: 11. The CDR3 is CATSRRGTQGAHGYTF. CDR3 nucleotides: TGTGCCACCAGCAGAAGGGGGACCCAGGGGGCCCATGGCTACACCTTC.

The gene calls are TRBV11-2 and TRBJ2-1, with D possibly matching TRBD1 (5 bases). Trimming took 0 bases from V and 1 from J, leaving 13 bases between them. Germline CDR1 and CDR2: SGHAT and FQNNGV. This CDR3 comprises 17 residues. DNA of the CDR3: TGTGCCAGCAGCTTAGACAGGGCCCCCAGATCCTACAATGAGCAGTTCTTC. Its translation is CASSLDRAPRSYNEQFF.

This clone has just a few counts. V and J are TRBV28 and TRBJ2-6, with unresolved D. The CDR3 runs 15 residues. Trimming took 3 bases from V and 2 from J, leaving 8 bases between them. Germline V gives CDR1 MDHEN, CDR2 SYDVKM. The CDR3 nucleotides are TGTGCCAGCAGTTTTAGTGGTACTGGGGCCAACGTCCTGACTTTC. Translating it yields CASSFSGTGANVLTF.

This chain joins TRBV7-6 and TRBJ1-1, with a weak D call TRBD1 (5 bases). CDR1 and CDR2 (germline): SGHVS, FNYEAQ. The CDR3 has 16 residues. V was pared by 2 bases and J by 0 bases, with 13 bases between. The CDR3 nucleotides read TGTGCCAGCAGCTTATCAGCAGGGAAAATGAACACTGAAGCTTTCTTT. It encodes CASSLSAGKMNTEAFF.

The chain recombines TRBV10-3 with TRBJ1-2; TRBD1 matches at 8 bases. Germline loops: CDR1 ENHRY, CDR2 SYGVKD. This CDR3 contains 16 residues. V lost 5 bases and J lost 4; bases outside the gene matches: 12. Here the CDR3 reads CAISQEGDRLSYGYTF. CDR3 coding DNA: TGTGCCATCAGTCAGGAGGGGGACAGGCTTAGCTATGGCTACACCTTC.

The chain couples TRBV4-3 to TRBJ2-3; 10 bases are a match to TRBD2. Trimming took 0 bases from V and 2 from J; bases not matched to a gene: 5. The CDR3 spans 17 residues. CDR1 is LGHNA and CDR2 is YSLEER in the germline V gene. The CDR3 DNA is TGCGCCAGCAGCCAAGAAACTAGCGGGAAGTACACAGATACGCAGTATTTT. Translating gives CASSQETSGKYTDTQYF.

On this clone itself: One end of the junction fails to match germline, which may point to a read error. The rearrangement joins TRBV27 to TRBJ2-3; D might be TRBD1 (6 bases). This CDR3 has 13 amino acids. Germline V gene lookup returns CDR1 MNHEY and CDR2 SMNVEV (reference sequence). The CDR3 DNA reads TGTGCCAACAGTTTTGGACAGCTGAATACGCAGTATTTT. This sequence encodes CANSFGQLNTQYF.

V usage is TRBV11-1 and J usage is TRBJ1-4; D is ambiguous. Trimming took off 5 bases at V and 10 bases at J, with 11 bases between the two ends. Germline V gene data show CDR1 as SGHAT and CDR2 as FQDESV (reference sequence). The CDR3 is 12 amino acids. CDR3 amino acids: CASSREHGKLFF. CDR3 DNA sequence: TGTGCCAGCAGCCGGGAACATGGAAAACTGTTTTTT.

V usage is TRBV27 and J usage is TRBJ2-1; 11 bases line up with TRBD2. The V and J ends lost 2 bases and 2 bases, in that order; junction bases with no gene match: 2. The CDR3 length is 16 residues. CDR1 MNHEY and CDR2 SMNVEV come from the germline V gene (reference sequence). The CDR3 loop reads CASSLQTSGAYNEQFF. CDR3 nucleotide sequence: TGTGCCAGCAGTTTACAGACTAGCGGGGCCTACAATGAGCAGTTCTTC.

The sample holds one count of this clone. The CDR3 loop is CASSLGATGDYEQYF. The CDR3 DNA reads TGCGCCAGCAGCTTGGGGGCGACAGGGGACTACGAGCAGTACTTC. The V gene is TRBV5-1, the J gene TRBJ2-7, with TRBD1 matching over 8 bases. CDR3 length equals 15 residues. CDR1 and CDR2 (germline): SGHRS, YFSETQ. Trimming at V came to 0 bases and at J to 3 bases, leaving 5 bases not matched to a gene.

The CDR3 sequence is CASSPEFRGATGELFF. In DNA, the CDR3 is TGTGCCAGCAGCCCAGAGTTCCGGGGGGCCACCGGGGAGCTGTTTTTT. This chain uses TRBV7-2 with TRBJ2-2; tentatively, D is TRBD2 (7 bases). Trimming cost V 5 bases and J 4 bases, with 17 bases left between them. Germline V CDR1 and CDR2: SGHTA, FQGNSA. The CDR3 spans 16 residues.

This chain connects TRBV5-5 to TRBJ2-7; TRBD2 agrees at 10 bases. V lost 7 bases, J lost 1 base, and 8 bases stayed unmatched. The CDR3 extends over 15 amino acids. Germline V gene data show CDR1 as SGHKS and CDR2 as YYEKEE (reference sequence). The CDR3 loop is CASEYTSGTSYEQYF. CDR3 sequence (DNA): TGTGCCAGCGAATATACTAGCGGGACTTCCTACGAGCAGTACTTC.